This TCR beta chain was retrieved from a study of blood T cell repertoires in COVID-19. Libraries were prepared by immunoSEQ multiplex PCR; TCRdb keeps only in-frame clonotypes and omits some of them. The table shows 150,000 or so clones, with around 80% occurring only once. Germline V gene lookup returns CDR1 KGHSH and CDR2 LQKENI. V lost 3 bases to trimming and J lost 3 bases, with 11 bases between them. The CDR3 spans 14 residues. The receptor's source is a human donor with acute or convalescent COVID-19. The donor label of this sample is uncertain. Input material: peripheral blood. The chain uses TRBV18 and TRBJ1-1, with D hard to call. For the CDR3, the DNA is TGTGCCAGCTCACCTAACAGTGAGCACACTGAAGCTTTCTTT. Translation gives CASSPNSEHTEAFF.